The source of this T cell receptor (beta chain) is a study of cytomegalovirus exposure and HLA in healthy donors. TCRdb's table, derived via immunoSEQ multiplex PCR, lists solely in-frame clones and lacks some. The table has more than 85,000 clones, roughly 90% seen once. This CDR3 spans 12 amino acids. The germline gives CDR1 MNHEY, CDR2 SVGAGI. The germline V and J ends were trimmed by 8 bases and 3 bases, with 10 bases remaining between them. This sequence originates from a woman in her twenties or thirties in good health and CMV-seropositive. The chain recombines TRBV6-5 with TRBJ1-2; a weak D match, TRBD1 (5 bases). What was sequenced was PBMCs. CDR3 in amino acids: CASSGGDYGYTF. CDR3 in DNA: TGTGCCAGCTCGGGAGGGGACTATGGCTACACCTTC.